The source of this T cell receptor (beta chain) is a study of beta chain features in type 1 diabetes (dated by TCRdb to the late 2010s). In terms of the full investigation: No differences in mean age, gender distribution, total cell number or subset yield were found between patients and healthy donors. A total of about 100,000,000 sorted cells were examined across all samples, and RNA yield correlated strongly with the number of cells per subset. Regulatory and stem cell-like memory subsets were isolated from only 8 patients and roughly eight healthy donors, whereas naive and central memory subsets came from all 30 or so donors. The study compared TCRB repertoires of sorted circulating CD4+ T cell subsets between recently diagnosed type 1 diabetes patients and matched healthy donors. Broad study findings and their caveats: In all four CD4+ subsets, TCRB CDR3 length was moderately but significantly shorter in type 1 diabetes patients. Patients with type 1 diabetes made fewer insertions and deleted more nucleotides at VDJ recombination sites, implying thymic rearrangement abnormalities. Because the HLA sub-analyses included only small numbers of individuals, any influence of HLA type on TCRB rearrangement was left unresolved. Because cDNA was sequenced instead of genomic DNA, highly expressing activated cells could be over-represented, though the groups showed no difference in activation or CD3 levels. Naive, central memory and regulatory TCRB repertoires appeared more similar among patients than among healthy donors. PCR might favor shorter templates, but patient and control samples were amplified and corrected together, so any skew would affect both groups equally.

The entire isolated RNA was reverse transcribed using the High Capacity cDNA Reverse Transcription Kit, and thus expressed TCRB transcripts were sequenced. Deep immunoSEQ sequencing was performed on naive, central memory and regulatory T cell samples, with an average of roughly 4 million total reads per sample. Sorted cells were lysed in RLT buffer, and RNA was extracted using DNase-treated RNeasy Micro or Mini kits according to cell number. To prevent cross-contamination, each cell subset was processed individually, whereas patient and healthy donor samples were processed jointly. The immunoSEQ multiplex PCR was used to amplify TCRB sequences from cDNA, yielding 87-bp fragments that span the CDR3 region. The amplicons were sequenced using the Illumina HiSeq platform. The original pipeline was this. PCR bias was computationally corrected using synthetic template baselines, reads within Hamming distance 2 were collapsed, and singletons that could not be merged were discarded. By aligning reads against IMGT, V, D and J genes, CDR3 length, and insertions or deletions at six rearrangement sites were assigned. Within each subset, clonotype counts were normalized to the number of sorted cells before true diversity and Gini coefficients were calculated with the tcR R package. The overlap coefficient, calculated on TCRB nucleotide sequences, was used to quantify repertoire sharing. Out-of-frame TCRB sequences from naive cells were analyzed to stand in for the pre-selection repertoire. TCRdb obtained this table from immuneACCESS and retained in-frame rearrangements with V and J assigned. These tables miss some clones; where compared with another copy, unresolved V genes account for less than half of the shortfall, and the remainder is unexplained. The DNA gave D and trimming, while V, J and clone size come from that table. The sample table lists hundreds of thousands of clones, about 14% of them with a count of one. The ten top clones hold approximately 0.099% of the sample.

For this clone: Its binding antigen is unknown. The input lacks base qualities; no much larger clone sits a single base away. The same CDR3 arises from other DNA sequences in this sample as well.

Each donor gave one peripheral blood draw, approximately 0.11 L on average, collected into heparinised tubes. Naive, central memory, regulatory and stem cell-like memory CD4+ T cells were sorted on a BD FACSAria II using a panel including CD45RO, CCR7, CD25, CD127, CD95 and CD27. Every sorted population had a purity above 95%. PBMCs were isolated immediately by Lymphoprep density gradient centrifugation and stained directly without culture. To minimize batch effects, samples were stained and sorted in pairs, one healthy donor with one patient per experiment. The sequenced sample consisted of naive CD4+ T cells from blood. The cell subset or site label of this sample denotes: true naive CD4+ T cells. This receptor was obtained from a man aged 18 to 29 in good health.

The CDR3 here reads CASSLTGTGELFF. The nucleotide sequence is TGTGCCAGCAGCTTAACGGGGACCGGGGAGCTGTTTTTT. Here the chain combines TRBV7-3 and TRBJ2-2; no D segment can be confidently identified. The germline ends are 4 bases apart after V is trimmed by 0 bases and J by 5 bases. The CDR3 has 13 amino acids, counting the end cysteine and phenylalanine. Of all the DNA, just the CDR3 is kept, 39 bases in frame from base 1. CDR1 and CDR2, per the germline V gene, are SGHTA and FQGTGA.